Shown below are 20 T cell receptor beta chains from a single sample sequenced in a study of T cells in Graves' hyperthyroidism and ophthalmopathy. The TCR beta CDR3 regions underwent amplification using RNA transcripts as the source. HTBI primers drove first-round RT-PCR of the TCR CDR3. TCRdb ran MiXCR on the multiplex PCR reads and lists one entry per CDR3 protein. Of 560,000 or so distinct CDR3 sequences in the sample, nearly 20% were seen once. The sequenced material came from blood. The receptors shown here come from a man aged 35 to 55 with Graves' ophthalmopathy.

This clonotype has more than one count but fewer than ten. This chain links TRBV20-1 with TRBJ1-2; D is unclear. Trimming took off 5 bases at V and 5 bases at J, with 12 bases between the two ends. Germline values: CDR1 DFQATT, CDR2 SNEGSKA (reference sequence). The CDR3 has 12 amino acids. The CDR3 sequence is CSASTQLYGYTF. Written as DNA, the CDR3 is TGCAGTGCTTCGACCCAATTATATGGCTACACCTTC.

J is TRBJ2-1 and V is TRBV6-6; TRBD1 matches 7 bases. V lost 2 bases, J lost 8 bases, and 9 bases stayed unmatched. The germline V gene encodes CDR1 MNHNY and CDR2 SVGAGI (reference sequence). The CDR3 consists of 15 residues. CDR3 residues: CASSYGDRARDEQFF. Here the CDR3 DNA reads TGTGCCAGCAGTTACGGTGACAGGGCTAGGGATGAGCAGTTCTTC.

This clonotype came up many times. This rearrangement joins TRBV5-1 to TRBJ2-7; the match to TRBD1 covers 8 bases. This CDR3 is built from 14 residues. Trimming at V came to 2 bases and at J to 2 bases, leaving 3 bases not matched to a gene. Per germline, CDR1 SGHRS and CDR2 YFSETQ. This CDR3 is CASSFGQGPYEQYF. The CDR3 bases are TGCGCCAGCAGCTTCGGACAGGGACCCTACGAGCAGTACTTC.

This clonotype appeared many times. V usage is TRBV12-3 or TRBV12-4 and J usage is TRBJ2-5; 7 bases are shared with TRBD2. V shed 1 base and J 4 bases; nucleotides not matched to a gene: 3. CDR3 length equals 14 residues. CDR3 in amino acids: CASSLVGRGETQYF. The CDR3 DNA follows: TGTGCCAGCAGTTTAGTGGGGAGGGGAGAGACCCAGTACTTC.

In its sample, this clonotype was seen many times. The chain is built from TRBV12-3 or TRBV12-4 and TRBJ1-1; 8 bases align to TRBD1. This CDR3 is built from 14 residues. Trimming removed 5 bases from V and 12 bases from J; junction bases left unmatched: 14. The chain's CDR3 is CASSLPVPGQATFF. In DNA form, the CDR3 reads TGTGCCAGCAGTCTACCCGTCCCGGGACAGGCCACTTTCTTT.

The V call is TRBV14, the J call TRBJ2-1, with 8 nucleotides matching TRBD2. The germline V gene has CDR1 SGHDN and CDR2 FVKESK. The junction had 9 bases not matched to a gene; V was cut back by 4 bases and J by 4 bases. The CDR3 loop spans 16 amino acids. The DNA for the CDR3 is TGTGCCAGCAGCCCCCGTCCGGCGGGGGGTTACAATGAGCAGTTCTTC. Protein sequence: CASSPRPAGGYNEQFF.

The chain couples TRBV29-1 to TRBJ1-1, with D uncertain. CDR1 is SQVTM and CDR2 is ANQGSEA in the germline V gene. The CDR3 has 9 residues. The CDR3 region has the DNA TGCGACCCCATGGCCGGAGCTTTCTTT. Translated: CDPMAGAFF. Looking up the rest from reference TRBV29-1 and TRBJ1-1 gives the full variable domain: SAVISQKPSRDICQRGTSLTIQCQVDSQVTMMFWYRQQPGQSLTLIATANQGSEATYESGFVIDKFPISRPNLTFSTLTVSNMSPEDSSIYLCDPMAGAFFGQGTRLTVV.

This clonotype was observed a handful of times. The chain couples TRBV5-4 to TRBJ2-5; unclear D gene. This CDR3 has 14 residues. Trimming stripped 4 bases from V and 1 base from J, with 11 bases between. In germline, CDR1 is SGHNT, CDR2 YYREEE (reference sequence). The CDR3 nucleotides read TGTGCCAGCAGCATCGATCCCTCCCAAGAGACCCAGTACTTC. It codes for CASSIDPSQETQYF.

This clonotype was seen a few times. This chain joins TRBV6-5 and TRBJ1-2; 9 nucleotides align to TRBD1. Unmatched junction bases numbered 7, after V lost 4 bases and J lost 7 bases. The CDR3 runs to 14 residues. CDR1 is MNHEY and CDR2 is SVGAGI in the germline V gene. DNA of the CDR3: TGTGCCAGCAGTTCGGGGACAGGGCCATCTGGCTACACCTTC. Translated, it gives CASSSGTGPSGYTF.

This clonotype was detected only a few times. One end of the junction does not line up with germline, which may come from a read error. The chain carries TRBV9 and TRBJ2-5, with TRBD1 matching over 8 bases. Per germline, CDR1 SGDLS and CDR2 YYNGEE. This CDR3 is 15 amino acids long. This chain's CDR3 is CASTVTAQGGETQYF. The DNA for the CDR3 is TGTGCCAGCACCGTAACAGCACAGGGGGGAGAGACCCAGTACTTC.

This clonotype came up many times. J is TRBJ2-1 and V is TRBV5-1; D gene unclear. Trimming shortened V by 7 bases and J by 0 bases, and 14 bases separated the two germline ends. Germline lookup yields CDR1 SGHRS and CDR2 YFSETQ. This CDR3 spans 15 amino acids. CDR3 in amino acids: CASAHEEPSYNEQFF. The CDR3 region has the DNA TGCGCCAGCGCGCATGAGGAGCCCTCCTACAATGAGCAGTTCTTC.

This clonotype was observed many times. CDR3 in amino acids: CASSLTLPGLAGGSTDTQYF. The CDR3, as DNA: TGTGCCAGCAGCTTAACTCTACCGGGACTAGCGGGAGGGAGCACAGATACGCAGTATTTT. V is TRBV7-8 and J is TRBJ2-3; TRBD2 matches 16 bases. This CDR3 comprises 20 residues. The junction had 8 bases not matched to a gene; V was cut back by 2 bases and J by 0 bases. Looked up from germline, CDR1 is SGHVS and CDR2 is FQNEAQ.

This clonotype was detected only a few times. The chain uses TRBV19 and TRBJ1-1; D uncertain. The germline CDR1 and CDR2 sequences are LNHDA and SQIVND (reference sequence). This CDR3 region has 14 residues. V lost 6 bases and J lost 0, with 11 bases in between. The CDR3 sequence: CASRFTEMNTEAFF. Here the CDR3 DNA reads TGTGCCAGTAGGTTTACAGAAATGAACACTGAAGCTTTCTTT.

The V call is TRBV24-1, the J call TRBJ2-7, with no clear D. This CDR3 contains 15 residues. With 2 bases removed from V and 5 bases from J, the gap between germline ends came to 15 bases. CDR1 and CDR2 from the germline V gene are KGHDR and SFDVKD. The CDR3 loop reads CATSDSLGRRDEQYF. CDR3 nucleotides: TGTGCCACCAGTGATTCCCTCGGAAGAAGGGACGAGCAGTACTTC.

V and J are TRBV4-1 and TRBJ2-7; D unclear. Deletions cut 0 bases from V and 1 base from J, with 10 bases between. Germline loops: CDR1 MGHRA, CDR2 YSYEKL. This CDR3 spans 15 amino acids. CDR3 coding DNA: TGCGCCAGCAGCCAAGACGGCAGCAGTTCCTACGAGCAGTACTTC. Protein: CASSQDGSSSYEQYF.

This rearrangement joins TRBV20-1 to TRBJ1-5, with D perhaps TRBD1 (5 bases). Germline CDR1 reads DFQATT; CDR2 reads SNEGSKA (reference sequence). CDR3 length: 17 residues. V was cut by 4 bases and J by 0 bases, with 19 bases left in between. The CDR3 DNA sequence: TGCAGTGCTACCCCGGGGCCGGGAATCTATAGCAATCAGCCCCAGCATTTT. It codes for CSATPGPGIYSNQPQHF.

The chain recombines TRBV19 with TRBJ1-2; 8 positions match TRBD1. The CDR3 length is 14 residues. The V segment lost 6 bases and the J segment 3 bases; nucleotides outside the gene matches: 6. CDR1 and CDR2 (germline): LNHDA, SQIVND (reference sequence). This chain's CDR3 is CASRPGTGDYGYTF. The CDR3 DNA is TGTGCCAGTAGACCCGGGACAGGAGACTATGGCTACACCTTC. Full variable domain (missing parts from reference TRBV19 and TRBJ1-2): DGGITQSPKYLFRKEGQNVTLSCEQNLNHDAMYWYRQDPGQGLRLIYYSQIVNDFQKGDIAEGYSVSREKKESFPLTVTSAQKNPTAFYLCASRPGTGDYGYTFGSGTRLTVV.

This clonotype was picked up a small number of times. The genes are TRBV3-2 and TRBJ2-2. TRBV3-2 is recorded as a pseudogene. The CDR3 has 20 amino acids. The CDR3 DNA follows: TGTGCCAGCAGCCAAGATTCTAGGACGTCGCGCGATGGTAACACCGGGGAGCTGTTTTTT. The encoded protein is CASSQDSRTSRDGNTGELFF.

This clonotype has only a few counts. V gene TRBV6-2 or TRBV6-3 combines with J gene TRBJ2-1, with 7 bases fitting TRBD2. Germline V CDR1 and CDR2: MNHEY, SVGEGT. This CDR3 is 14 amino acids long. Trimming cost V 4 bases and J 9 bases; bases outside gene matches: 9. The CDR3 bases are TGTGCCAGCAGTTCCCGCGGACTAGGGAGTGAGCAGTTCTTC. This translates into CASSSRGLGSEQFF.

This clonotype was seen at least ten times. The chain is built from TRBV28 and TRBJ2-5, with D possibly TRBD1 on 6 matching bases. Trimming shortened V by 5 bases and J by 4 bases, and 11 bases separated the two germline ends. The CDR3 contains 13 residues. The germline V gene encodes CDR1 MDHEN and CDR2 SYDVKM. As DNA, the CDR3 is TGTGCCAGCAGTAAAGAAGGGGGAGAGACCCAGTACTTC. This gives the protein CASSKEGGETQYF.